The T cell receptor beta chain described here comes from a study of blood T cell repertoires in COVID-19. Study-wide context: The samples span acute and convalescent COVID-19 from the United States, Italy and Spain. From T cells, B-cell-depleted T cells, or PBMCs came the material, which was cDNA or gDNA.

This CDR3 region has 18 residues. Germline CDR1 and CDR2: SGHDN and FVKESK. V was shortened by 4 bases and J by 2 bases, with 18 bases between the two germline ends. Original data processing: For nucleated cells, counts were estimated from reference gene primer amplification. Profiled with immunoSEQ multiplex PCR; TCRdb holds only in-frame clones, not every one. The V and J calls and clone size are taken from that table; D and trimming were inferred from the DNA. This table has approximately 93,000 clones, less than 80% appearing once. This chain links TRBV14 with TRBJ1-6, with D uncertain. The sequence came from a woman of 80 years or more with acute or convalescent COVID-19. The sample taken for sequencing was peripheral blood. This CDR3 is CASSLQPGGSPYNSPLHF. CDR3 DNA sequence: TGTGCCAGCAGCCTACAGCCCGGTGGGTCGCCCTATAATTCACCCCTCCACTTT.